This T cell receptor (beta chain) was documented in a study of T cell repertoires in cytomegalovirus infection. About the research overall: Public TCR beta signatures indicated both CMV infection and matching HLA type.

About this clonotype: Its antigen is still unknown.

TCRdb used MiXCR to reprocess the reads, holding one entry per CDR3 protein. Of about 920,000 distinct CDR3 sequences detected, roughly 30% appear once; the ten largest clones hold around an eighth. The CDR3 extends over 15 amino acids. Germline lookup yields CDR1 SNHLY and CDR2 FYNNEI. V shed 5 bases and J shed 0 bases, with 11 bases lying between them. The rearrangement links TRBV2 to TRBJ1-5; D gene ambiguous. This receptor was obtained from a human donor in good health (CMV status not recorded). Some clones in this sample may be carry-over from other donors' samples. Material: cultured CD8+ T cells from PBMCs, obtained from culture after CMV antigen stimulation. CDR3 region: CASSRTENSNQPQHF. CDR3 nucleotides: TGTGCCAGCAGTCGTACAGAGAATAGCAATCAGCCCCAGCATTTT.